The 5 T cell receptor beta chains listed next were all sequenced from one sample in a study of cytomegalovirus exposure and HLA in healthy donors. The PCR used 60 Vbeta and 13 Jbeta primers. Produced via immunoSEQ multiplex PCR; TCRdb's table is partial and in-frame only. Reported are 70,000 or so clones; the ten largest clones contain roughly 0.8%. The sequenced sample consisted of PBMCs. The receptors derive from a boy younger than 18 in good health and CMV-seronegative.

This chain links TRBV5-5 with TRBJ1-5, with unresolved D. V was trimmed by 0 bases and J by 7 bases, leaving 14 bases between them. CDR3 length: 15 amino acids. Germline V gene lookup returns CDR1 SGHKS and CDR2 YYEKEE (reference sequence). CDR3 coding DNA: TGTGCCAGCAGCTTGGAAGGCTTCGGAGGACAGCCCCAGCATTTT. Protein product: CASSLEGFGGQPQHF.

For the CDR3, the DNA is TGTGCCAGCAGCCAAGATCCCCAGGGGGACACTGAAGCTTTCTTT. This encodes CASSQDPQGDTEAFF. J is TRBJ1-1 and V is TRBV4-2; 7 nucleotides line up with TRBD1. Germline CDR1 and CDR2: LGHNA and YNFKEQ. Trimming cost V 0 bases and J 3 bases; bases outside gene matches: 4. The CDR3 covers 15 residues.

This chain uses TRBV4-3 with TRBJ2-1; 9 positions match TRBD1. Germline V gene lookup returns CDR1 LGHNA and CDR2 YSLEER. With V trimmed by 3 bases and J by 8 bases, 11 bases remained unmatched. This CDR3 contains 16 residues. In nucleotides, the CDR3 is TGCGCCAGCAGCCATGATCCGGGACAGGGTGGGGATGAGCAGTTCTTC. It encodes CASSHDPGQGGDEQFF.

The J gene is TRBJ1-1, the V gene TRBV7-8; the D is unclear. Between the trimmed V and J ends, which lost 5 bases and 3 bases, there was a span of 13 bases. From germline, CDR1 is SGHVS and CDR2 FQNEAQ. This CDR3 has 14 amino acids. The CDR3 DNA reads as TGTGCCAGCAGCCCCCTAATCCGGGACACTGAAGCTTTCTTT. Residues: CASSPLIRDTEAFF.

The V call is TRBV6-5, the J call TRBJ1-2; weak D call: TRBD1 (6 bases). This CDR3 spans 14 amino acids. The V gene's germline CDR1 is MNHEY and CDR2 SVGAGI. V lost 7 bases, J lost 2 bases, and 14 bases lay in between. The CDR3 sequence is CASTTLTGNYGYTF. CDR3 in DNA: TGTGCCAGCACCACCCTAACAGGGAACTATGGCTACACCTTC.